This T cell receptor beta chain was recovered during a study of Graves' ophthalmopathy and Graves' hyperthyroidism. Points on this clonotype: Its antigen is unidentified. A much larger clonotype is one base distant, so this may be a read error.

Disease in donors with ophthalmopathy had moderate-to-severe activity, CAS ≥3, NOSPECS ≥4 and under 3 months' duration. In this cohort, patients with other autoimmune diseases, uncontrolled infections, pregnancy or lactation were excluded. Diagnosis used clinical symptoms, serum thyroxine, TRAb, thyroid ultrasound and orbital computed tomography. Amplifying from RNA transcripts, the study obtained TCR beta CDR3 regions. Second-round multiplex PCR came after first-round RT-PCR with HTBI primers. TCRdb itself ran the multiplex PCR reads through MiXCR, one entry per CDR3 protein. The sample records roughly 700,000 distinct CDR3 sequences, about 44% being singletons. CDR1 is SQVTM and CDR2 is ANQGSEA in the germline V gene. Germline trimming cut 4 bases from V and 3 bases from J; bases unmatched to any gene: 5. There are 14 residues in the CDR3. Study findings and constraints: A 13-signature model separated ophthalmopathy from stable hyperthyroidism, reaching 87.88% sensitivity and 75% to 83% specificity cross-validated.

This clonotype was obtained from an adult man with Graves' ophthalmopathy. The genes are TRBV29-1 and TRBJ2-5, with 10 bases aligning to TRBD1. Sequenced input: peripheral blood. CDR3 bases: TGCAGCGTTGGAGGGGGGACAGGGGAAGAGACCCAGTACTTC. Translating it yields CSVGGGTGEETQYF.